This passage covers 9 T cell receptor beta chains from one sample sequenced in a study of cytomegalovirus exposure and HLA in healthy donors. PCR involved 60 Vbeta and 13 Jbeta primers. Only in-frame clones appear in the TCRdb table, and some are missing; sequencing was by immunoSEQ multiplex PCR. The profile shows 130,000 or so clones, about 79% of them singletons. Sequenced input: PBMCs. The receptors were sampled from a woman younger than 35 in good health and CMV-seropositive.

V is TRBV25-1 and J is TRBJ1-6; unclear D gene. Germline V gene sequence: CDR1 MGHDK, CDR2 SYGVNS. The CDR3 totals 15 residues. Between the trimmed V and J ends, which lost 3 bases and 8 bases, there was a span of 14 bases. CDR3 residues: CASSESLMVDSPLHF. The CDR3 nucleotides read TGTGCCAGCAGTGAGAGTCTGATGGTGGATTCACCCCTCCACTTT.

The J gene is TRBJ2-3, the V gene TRBV10-3; TRBD2 aligns across 7 bases. V was clipped by 2 bases and J by 4 bases; unmatched bases: 12. Germline V CDR1 and CDR2: ENHRY, SYGVKD. The CDR3 runs 17 residues. This CDR3 reads CAISEIRGGGLADTQYF. CDR3 DNA sequence: TGTGCCATCAGTGAGATAAGGGGCGGGGGTCTTGCAGATACGCAGTATTTT.

The gene calls are TRBV2 and TRBJ1-2, with 9 nucleotides matching TRBD1. CDR3 length equals 14 residues. Germline values: CDR1 SNHLY, CDR2 FYNNEI. V gave up 6 bases and J gave up 7 bases; unmatched junction bases: 9. The CDR3: CASSEGQGGGGYTF. The CDR3 DNA is TGTGCCAGCAGCGAGGGACAGGGAGGGGGTGGCTACACCTTC.

The V and J genes are TRBV2 and TRBJ1-5, with TRBD1 as a possible D gene (6 bases). Germline V lookup: CDR1 SNHLY, CDR2 FYNNEI. V gave up 5 bases and J gave up 3 bases, with 11 bases separating them. The CDR3 loop spans 14 amino acids. This CDR3 is CASSQQGYNQPQHF. The CDR3 DNA sequence: TGTGCCAGCAGTCAACAGGGTTACAATCAGCCCCAGCATTTT.

This clone was seen once. The J gene is TRBJ2-6, the V gene TRBV10-3, with D perhaps matching TRBD2 (7 bases). Trimming cost V 4 bases and J 4 bases, with 20 bases left between them. The CDR3 covers 18 residues. Germline V CDR1 and CDR2: ENHRY, SYGVKD. CDR3 sequence: CAISAWGQGGSGANVLTF. CDR3 sequence (DNA): TGTGCCATCAGTGCTTGGGGGCAGGGAGGGTCCGGGGCCAACGTCCTGACTTTC.

CDR3 region: CASSYGRGVAETQYF. CDR3 nucleotides: TGTGCCAGCAGTTACGGCAGGGGAGTAGCGGAGACCCAGTACTTC. The V and J genes are TRBV6-5 and TRBJ2-5; TRBD1 might be the D (6 bases). The CDR3 has 15 amino acids. The germline gives CDR1 MNHEY, CDR2 SVGAGI. V gave up 2 bases and J gave up 5 bases, with 15 bases separating them.

The rearrangement joins TRBV5-4 to TRBJ2-5, with TRBD2 matching 7 bases. Germline V gives CDR1 SGHNT, CDR2 YYREEE (reference sequence). The CDR3 length is 15 residues. The junction had 5 bases not matched to a gene; V was cut back by 0 bases and J by 3 bases. CDR3 loop: CASSLGGRAEETQYF. CDR3 nucleotide sequence: TGTGCCAGCAGCTTGGGGGGGAGGGCAGAAGAGACCCAGTACTTC.

This sequence joins TRBV11-2 and TRBJ1-4; 7 nucleotides match TRBD1. The CDR3 extends over 15 amino acids. The junction had 6 bases not matched to a gene; V was cut back by 5 bases and J by 3 bases. In germline, CDR1 is SGHAT, CDR2 FQNNGV. The CDR3 bases are TGTGCCAGCAGCCCACAGGGGCAGGCTAATGAAAAACTGTTTTTT. Its protein is CASSPQGQANEKLFF.

The chain carries TRBV6-6 and TRBJ2-1; no definite D call. The germline V gene has CDR1 MNHNY and CDR2 SVGAGI (reference sequence). The CDR3 is 15 amino acids. Trimming shortened V by 2 bases and J by 8 bases, and 16 bases separated the two germline ends. The CDR3 loop reads CASSYTAVSNDEQFF. CDR3 DNA sequence: TGTGCCAGCAGTTACACCGCCGTCAGTAATGATGAGCAGTTCTTC.